This T cell receptor beta chain was captured by sequencing in a study of T cell repertoires in enteric fever (dated by TCRdb to the late 2010s). Regarding the study in general: The study reconstructed the Salmonella-specific repertoire of circulating effector CD4+ T cells from volunteers experimentally challenged with Salmonella Typhi or Paratyphi A. Mass cytometry was used to identify circulating effector CD4+ T cells responding to Salmonella infection. T cell staining, including ex vivo staining, was performed with tetramers loaded with CdtB(105-125) peptide variants (SP110Y, ST110H). Four approaches were merged in the work: T cell receptor sequencing, unbiased single-cell cloning, mass cytometry and live fluorescence barcoding.

The investigation overall reported the following: The study pinpointed HlyE and CdtB as immunodominant T cell antigens specific to S. Typhi and S. Paratyphi A. Single amino acid variations in the immunodominant proteins CdtB and PhoN appeared to drive accumulation of T cells not cross-reacting between serovars. Among the expanded clonotypes were cross-reactive responses to distantly related Salmonella serovars as well as clones that recognized antigens unique to S. Typhi or S. Paratyphi A.

TCRdb names Illumina MiSeq as the instrument used. TCRdb took the public reads, trimmed them with fastp at Q25, ran MiXCR for clone calling and kept in-frame beta chains. Each entry merges the rows of one CDR3 protein and shows their most common DNA and genes. The sample table contains under 2,000 distinct CDR3 sequences; only one count was recorded for about a third of them. Of the sample, 18% is held by the ten largest clones. Within its sample, this clonotype is medium-sized (0.01 to 0.1%). Its antigen target is currently unknown. Nothing much larger sits one base from this clone, and base qualities are not available. Sequencing was carried out using CCR7- CD38- CD4+ T cells from PBMCs. This receptor was identified in a human donor with Salmonella enteric fever, either typhoid or paratyphoid (not recorded which).

The CDR3: CASLGGDSYNEQFF. At the DNA level, the sequence is TGTGCCAGCCTAGGCGGAGACTCCTACAATGAGCAGTTCTTC. The chain employs TRBV6-1 and TRBJ2-1, with the D gene not confidently named. The germline ends are 11 bases apart after V is trimmed by 8 bases and J by 0 bases. The germline V gene provides CDR1 MNHNS and CDR2 SASEGT. Counted from cysteine to phenylalanine, this CDR3 has 14 amino acids. The retained sequence is limited to the CDR3, 42 bases, with the frame set at the first base.